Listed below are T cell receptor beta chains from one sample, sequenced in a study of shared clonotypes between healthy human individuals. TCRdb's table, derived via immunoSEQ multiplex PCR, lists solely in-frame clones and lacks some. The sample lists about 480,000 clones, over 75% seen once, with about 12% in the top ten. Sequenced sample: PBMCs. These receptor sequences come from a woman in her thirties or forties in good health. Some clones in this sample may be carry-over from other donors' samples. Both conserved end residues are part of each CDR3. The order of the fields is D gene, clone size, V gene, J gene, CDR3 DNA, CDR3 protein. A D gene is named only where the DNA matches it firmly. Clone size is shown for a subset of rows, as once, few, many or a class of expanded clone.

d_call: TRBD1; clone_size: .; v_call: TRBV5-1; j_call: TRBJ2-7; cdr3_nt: TGCGCCAGCAGCCCCCGCTCCGGGACAGGGTACGAGCAGTACTTC; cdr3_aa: CASSPRSGTGYEQYF
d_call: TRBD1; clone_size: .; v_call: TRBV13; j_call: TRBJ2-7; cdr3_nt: TGTGCCAGCATCCTGACCTCGGGACAGGGGCCCTACGAGCAGTACTTC; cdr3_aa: CASILTSGQGPYEQYF
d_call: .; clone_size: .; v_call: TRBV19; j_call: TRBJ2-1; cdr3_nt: TGTGCCAGTAGTATACTTCAGGGTGATGAGCAGTTCTTC; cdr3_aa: CASSILQGDEQFF
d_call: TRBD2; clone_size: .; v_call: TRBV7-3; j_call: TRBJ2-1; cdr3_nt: TGTGCCAGCAGCTCCGGACTAGGGAATGAGCAGTTCTTC; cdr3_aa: CASSSGLGNEQFF
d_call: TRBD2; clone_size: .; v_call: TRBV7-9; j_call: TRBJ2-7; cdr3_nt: TGTGCCAGCAGCTTAGCCCCCGGGACTAGCGGTTACGAGCAGTACTTC; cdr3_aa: CASSLAPGTSGYEQYF
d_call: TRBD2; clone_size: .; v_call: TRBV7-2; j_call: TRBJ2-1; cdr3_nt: TGTGCCAGCAGCCCCTTTGGGCGGGGGGGCTACAATGAGCAGTTCTTC; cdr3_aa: CASSPFGRGGYNEQFF
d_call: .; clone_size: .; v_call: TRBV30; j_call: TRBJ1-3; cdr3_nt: TGTGCCTGGAACTTCGGTGGCTCTGGAAACACCATATATTTT; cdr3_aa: CAWNFGGSGNTIYF
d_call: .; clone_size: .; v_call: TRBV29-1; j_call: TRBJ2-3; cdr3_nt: TGCAGCGTTGTTCCGGTAGTGGCAGATACGCAGTATTTT; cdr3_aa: CSVVPVVADTQYF
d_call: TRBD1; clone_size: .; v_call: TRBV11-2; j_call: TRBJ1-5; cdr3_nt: TGTGCCAGCAGCCCGGACAGGGGAGGTCAGCCCCAGCATTTT; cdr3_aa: CASSPDRGGQPQHF
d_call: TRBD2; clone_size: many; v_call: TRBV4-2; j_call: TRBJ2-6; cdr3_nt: TGTGCCAGCAGCCAAGACGGGGGGGAGTCTGGGGCCAACGTCCTGACTTTC; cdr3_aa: CASSQDGGESGANVLTF
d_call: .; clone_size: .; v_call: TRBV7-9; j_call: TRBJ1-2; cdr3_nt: TGTGCCAGCAGCCCGGGCCTCGACCGCAACTATGGCTACACCTTC; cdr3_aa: CASSPGLDRNYGYTF
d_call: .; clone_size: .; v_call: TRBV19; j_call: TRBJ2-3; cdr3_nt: TGTGCCAGCACCAGGGCAGATACGCAGTATTTT; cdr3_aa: CASTRADTQYF
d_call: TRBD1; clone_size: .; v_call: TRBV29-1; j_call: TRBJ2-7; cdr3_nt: TGCAGCGTTAAACCGGACAGGGGGGACGAGCAGTACTTC; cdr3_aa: CSVKPDRGDEQYF
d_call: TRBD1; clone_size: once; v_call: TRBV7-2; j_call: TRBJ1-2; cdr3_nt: TGTGCCAGCAGCTTAGAACAGGGGGCTAACTATGGCTACACCTTC; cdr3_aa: CASSLEQGANYGYTF
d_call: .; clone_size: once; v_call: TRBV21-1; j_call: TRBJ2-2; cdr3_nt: TGTGCCAGCAGCACGTCCGGGACAGGGGATCTTGATGACACCGGGGAGCTGTTTTTT; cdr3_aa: CASSTSGTGDLDDTGELFF
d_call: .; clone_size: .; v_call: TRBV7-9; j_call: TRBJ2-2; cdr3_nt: TGTGCCAGCATGTGGGGCACCGGGGAGCTGTTTTTT; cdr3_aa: CASMWGTGELFF
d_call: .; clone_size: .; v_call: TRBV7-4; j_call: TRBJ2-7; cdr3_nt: TGTGCCAGCAGCTTAGGGGGAAGGGGAGACGAGCAGTACTTC; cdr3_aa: CASSLGGRGDEQYF
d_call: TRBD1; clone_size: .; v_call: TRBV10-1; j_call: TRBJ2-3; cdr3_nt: TGCGCCAGCAGCGTTGGGACAGGGGGCGGCACAGATACGCAGTATTTT; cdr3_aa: CASSVGTGGGTDTQYF